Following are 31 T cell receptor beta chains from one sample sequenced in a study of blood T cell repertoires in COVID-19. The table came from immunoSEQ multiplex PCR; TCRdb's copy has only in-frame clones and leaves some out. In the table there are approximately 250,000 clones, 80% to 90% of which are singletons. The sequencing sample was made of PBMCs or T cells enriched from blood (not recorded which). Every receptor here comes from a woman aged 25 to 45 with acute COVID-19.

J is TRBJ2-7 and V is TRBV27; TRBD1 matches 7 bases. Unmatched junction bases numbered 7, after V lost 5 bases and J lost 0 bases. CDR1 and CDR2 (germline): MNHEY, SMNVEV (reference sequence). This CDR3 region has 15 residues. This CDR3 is CASSPRDSYSYEQYF. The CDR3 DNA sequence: TGTGCCAGCAGTCCCCGGGACAGCTACTCCTACGAGCAGTACTTC.

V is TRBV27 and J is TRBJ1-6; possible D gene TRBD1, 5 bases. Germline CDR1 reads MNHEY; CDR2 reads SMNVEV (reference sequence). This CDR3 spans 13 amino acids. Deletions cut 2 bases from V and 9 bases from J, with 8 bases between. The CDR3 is CASSLGRVSPLHF. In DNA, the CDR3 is TGTGCCAGCAGTTTAGGCAGGGTTTCACCCCTCCACTTT.

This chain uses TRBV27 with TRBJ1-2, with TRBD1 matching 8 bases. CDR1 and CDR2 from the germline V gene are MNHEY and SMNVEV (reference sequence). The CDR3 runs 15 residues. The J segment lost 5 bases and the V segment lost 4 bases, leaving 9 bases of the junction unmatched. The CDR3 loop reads CASSSTGARTYGYTF. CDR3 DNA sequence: TGTGCCAGCAGTTCGACAGGGGCGAGGACATATGGCTACACCTTC.

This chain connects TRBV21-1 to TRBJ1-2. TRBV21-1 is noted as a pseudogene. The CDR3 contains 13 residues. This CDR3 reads CASILLGTGGYTF. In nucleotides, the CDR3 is TGTGCCAGCATCCTACTCGGTACGGGAGGCTACACCTTC.

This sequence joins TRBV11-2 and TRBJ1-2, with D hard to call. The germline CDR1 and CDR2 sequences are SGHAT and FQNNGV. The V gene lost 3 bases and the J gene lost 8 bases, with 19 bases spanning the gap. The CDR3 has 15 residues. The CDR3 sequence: CASSFRVGSAGGYTF. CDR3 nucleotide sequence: TGTGCCAGCAGCTTTAGGGTGGGGAGCGCGGGAGGCTACACCTTC.

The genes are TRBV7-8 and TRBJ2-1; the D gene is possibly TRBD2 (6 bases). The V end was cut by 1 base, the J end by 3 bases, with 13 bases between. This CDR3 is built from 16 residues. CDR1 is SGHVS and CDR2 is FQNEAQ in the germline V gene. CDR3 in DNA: TGTGCCAGCAGCTTAGAGTCTAGCGCGAACTACAATGAGCAGTTCTTC. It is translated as CASSLESSANYNEQFF. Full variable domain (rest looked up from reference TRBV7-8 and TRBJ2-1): GAGVSQSPRYKVAKRGQDVALRCDPISGHVSLFWYQQALGQGPEFLTYFQNEAQLDKSGLPSDRFFAERPEGSVSTLKIQRTQQEDSAVYLCASSLESSANYNEQFFGPGTRLTVL.

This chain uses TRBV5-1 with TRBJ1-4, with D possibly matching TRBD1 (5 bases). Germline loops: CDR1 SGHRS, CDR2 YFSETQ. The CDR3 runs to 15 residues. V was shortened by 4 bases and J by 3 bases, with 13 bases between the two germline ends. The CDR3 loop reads CASSPQGKANEKLFF. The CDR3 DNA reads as TGCGCCAGCAGCCCGCAGGGAAAGGCTAATGAAAAACTGTTTTTT.

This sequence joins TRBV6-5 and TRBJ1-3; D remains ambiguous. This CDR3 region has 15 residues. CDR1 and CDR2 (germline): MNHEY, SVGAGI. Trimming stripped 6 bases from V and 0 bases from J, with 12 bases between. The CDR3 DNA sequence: TGTGCCAGCAGGTCCGGGATCAGCTCTGGAAACACCATATATTTT. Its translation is CASRSGISSGNTIYF.

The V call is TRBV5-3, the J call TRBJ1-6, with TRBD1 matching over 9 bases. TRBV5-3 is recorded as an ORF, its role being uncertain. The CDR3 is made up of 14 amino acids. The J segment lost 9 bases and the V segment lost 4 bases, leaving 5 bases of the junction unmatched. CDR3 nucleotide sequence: TGTGCCAGAAGCGCGGGACAGGGCGGTTCACCCCTCCACTTT. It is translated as CARSAGQGGSPLHF.

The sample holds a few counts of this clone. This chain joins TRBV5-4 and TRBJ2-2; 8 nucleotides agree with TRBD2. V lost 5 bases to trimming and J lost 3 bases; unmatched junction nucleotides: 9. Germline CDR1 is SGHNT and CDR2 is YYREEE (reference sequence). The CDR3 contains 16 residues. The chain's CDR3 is CASRAGGILDTGELFF. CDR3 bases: TGTGCCAGCAGGGCGGGAGGCATTCTGGACACCGGGGAGCTGTTTTTT.

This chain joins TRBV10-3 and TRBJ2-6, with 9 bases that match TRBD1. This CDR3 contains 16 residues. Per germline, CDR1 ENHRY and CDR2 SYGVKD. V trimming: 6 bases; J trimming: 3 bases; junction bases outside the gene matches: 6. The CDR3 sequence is CAIRGTGLVGANVLTF. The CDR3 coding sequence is TGTGCCATCAGGGGGACAGGGCTCGTTGGGGCCAACGTCCTGACTTTC.

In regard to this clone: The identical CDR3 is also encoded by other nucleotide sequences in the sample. The CDR3 bases are TGTGCCAGCAGTTTGCCAGGGGCGAACATTCAGTACTTC. It translates to CASSLPGANIQYF. The chain links TRBV28 to TRBJ2-4; maybe TRBD1 (6 bases). This CDR3 has 13 residues. The ends were cut back, 3 bases at V and 7 bases at J, with 10 bases in the middle. Germline loops: CDR1 MDHEN, CDR2 SYDVKM.

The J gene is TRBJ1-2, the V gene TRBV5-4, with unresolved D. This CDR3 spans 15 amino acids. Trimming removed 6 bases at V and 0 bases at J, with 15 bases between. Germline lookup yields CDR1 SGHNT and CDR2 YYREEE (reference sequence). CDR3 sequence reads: CASMSGDTANYGYTF. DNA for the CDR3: TGTGCCAGCATGTCGGGAGACACTGCTAACTATGGCTACACCTTC. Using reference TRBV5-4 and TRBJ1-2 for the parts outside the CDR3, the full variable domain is ETGVTQSPTHLIKTRGQQVTLRCSSQSGHNTVSWYQQALGQGPQFIFQYYREEENGRGNFPPRFSGLQFPNYSSELNVNALELDDSALYLCASMSGDTANYGYTFGSGTRLTVV.

The CDR3 DNA sequence: TGTGCCAGCAGCTTCGAGCTAGCGGGAGGGCCCCACGAGCAGTACTTC. It is translated as CASSFELAGGPHEQYF. The chain combines TRBV7-8 with TRBJ2-7, with 12 bases that match TRBD2. This CDR3 comprises 16 residues. The ends lost 3 bases at V and 5 bases at J; junction bases unmatched: 8. Germline lookup yields CDR1 SGHVS and CDR2 FQNEAQ.

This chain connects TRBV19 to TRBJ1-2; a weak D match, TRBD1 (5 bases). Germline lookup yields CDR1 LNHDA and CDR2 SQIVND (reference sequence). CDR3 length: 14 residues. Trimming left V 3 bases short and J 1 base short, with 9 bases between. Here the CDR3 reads CASSISTDNYGYTF. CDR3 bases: TGTGCCAGTAGTATCTCGACAGATAACTATGGCTACACCTTC.

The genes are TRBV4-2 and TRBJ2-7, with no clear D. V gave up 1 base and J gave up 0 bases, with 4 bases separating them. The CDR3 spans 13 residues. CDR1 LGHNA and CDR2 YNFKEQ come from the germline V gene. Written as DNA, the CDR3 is TGTGCCAGCAGCCAAGCGAGCTCCTACGAGCAGTACTTC. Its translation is CASSQASSYEQYF.

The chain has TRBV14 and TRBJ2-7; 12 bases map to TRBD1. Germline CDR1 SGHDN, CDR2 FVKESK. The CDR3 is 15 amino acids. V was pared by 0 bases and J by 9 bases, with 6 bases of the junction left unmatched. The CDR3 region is CASSQDGGTGGRQYF. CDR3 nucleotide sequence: TGTGCCAGCAGCCAAGACGGCGGGACAGGGGGCAGGCAGTACTTC.

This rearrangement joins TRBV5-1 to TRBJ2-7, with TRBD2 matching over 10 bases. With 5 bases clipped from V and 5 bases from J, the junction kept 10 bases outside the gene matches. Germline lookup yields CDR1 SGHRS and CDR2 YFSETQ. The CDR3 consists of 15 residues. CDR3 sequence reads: CASSYGTSAMDEQYF. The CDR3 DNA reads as TGCGCCAGCAGTTATGGGACTAGCGCTATGGACGAGCAGTACTTC.

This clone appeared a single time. The CDR3 DNA is TGTGCCAGCAGTTCCCGGGACAGCAATGAGCAGTTCTTC. Protein product: CASSSRDSNEQFF. The V gene is TRBV27, the J gene TRBJ2-1; 7 bases are a match to TRBD1. The CDR3 runs to 13 residues. V was pared by 4 bases and J by 6 bases, with 3 bases of the junction left unmatched. Germline CDR1 is MNHEY and CDR2 is SMNVEV (reference sequence).

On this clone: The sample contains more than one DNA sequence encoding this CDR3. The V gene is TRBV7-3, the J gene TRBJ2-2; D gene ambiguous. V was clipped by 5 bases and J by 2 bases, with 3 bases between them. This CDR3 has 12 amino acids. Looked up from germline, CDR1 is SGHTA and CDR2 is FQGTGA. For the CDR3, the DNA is TGTGCCAGCAGCCTTAACACCGGGGAGCTGTTTTTT. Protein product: CASSLNTGELFF.

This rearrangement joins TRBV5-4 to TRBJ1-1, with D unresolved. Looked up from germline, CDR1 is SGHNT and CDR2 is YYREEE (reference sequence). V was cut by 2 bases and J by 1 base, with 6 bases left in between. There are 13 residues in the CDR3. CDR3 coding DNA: TGTGCCAGCAGCTTTCAGGCGAACACTGAAGCTTTCTTT. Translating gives CASSFQANTEAFF.

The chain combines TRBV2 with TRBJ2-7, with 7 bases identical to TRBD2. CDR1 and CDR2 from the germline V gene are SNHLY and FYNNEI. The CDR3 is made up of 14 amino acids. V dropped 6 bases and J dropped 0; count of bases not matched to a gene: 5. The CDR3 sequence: CASRGGTISYEQYF. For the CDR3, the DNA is TGTGCCAGCAGAGGAGGGACTATCTCCTACGAGCAGTACTTC.

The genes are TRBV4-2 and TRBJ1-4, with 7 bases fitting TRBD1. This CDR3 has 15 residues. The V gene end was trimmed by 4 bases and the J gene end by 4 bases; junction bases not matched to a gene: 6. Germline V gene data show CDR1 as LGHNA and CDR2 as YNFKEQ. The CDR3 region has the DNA TGTGCCAGCAGCCTGCCGGGACAGTTTAATGAAAAACTGTTTTTT. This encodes CASSLPGQFNEKLFF.

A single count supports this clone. The CDR3 bases are TGTGCCATCGAGGACAAACGCGCGAACACCGGGGAGCTGTTTTTT. It is translated as CAIEDKRANTGELFF. This chain uses TRBV10-3 with TRBJ2-2; perhaps TRBD1 as D (5 bases). The CDR3 covers 15 residues. The ends were cut back, 8 bases at V and 0 bases at J, with 13 bases in the middle. CDR1 and CDR2 from the germline V gene are ENHRY and SYGVKD.

The CDR3 nucleotides are TGTGCCAGCAGCGGCGGGACTAGGGTGTCGCACGAGCAGTACTTC. Its protein is CASSGGTRVSHEQYF. The chain is built from TRBV5-4 and TRBJ2-7, with 8 bases fitting TRBD2. The CDR3 has 15 residues. Per germline, CDR1 SGHNT and CDR2 YYREEE (reference sequence). Trimming took 4 bases from V and 5 from J; bases not matched to a gene: 11.

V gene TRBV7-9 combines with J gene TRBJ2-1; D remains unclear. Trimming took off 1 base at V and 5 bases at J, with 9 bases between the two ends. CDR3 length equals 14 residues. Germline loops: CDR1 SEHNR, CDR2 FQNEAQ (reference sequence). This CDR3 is CASSLVLDHNEQFF. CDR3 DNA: TGTGCCAGCAGCTTAGTTCTAGACCACAATGAGCAGTTCTTC.

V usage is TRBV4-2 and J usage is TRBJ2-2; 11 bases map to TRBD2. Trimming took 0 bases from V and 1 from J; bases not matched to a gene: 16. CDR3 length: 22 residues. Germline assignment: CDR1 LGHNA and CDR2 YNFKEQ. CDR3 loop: CASSQDWPLKTSGGQNTGELFF. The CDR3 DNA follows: TGTGCCAGCAGCCAAGATTGGCCACTCAAAACTAGCGGGGGACAGAACACCGGGGAGCTGTTTTTT.

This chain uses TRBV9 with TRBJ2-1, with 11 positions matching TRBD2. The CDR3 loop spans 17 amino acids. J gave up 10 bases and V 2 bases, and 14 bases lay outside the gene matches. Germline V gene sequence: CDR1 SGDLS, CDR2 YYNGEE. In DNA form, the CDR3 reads TGTGCCAGCAGCGTTACAGGACTAGCGGGCCCCCACAGGGAGCAGTTCTTC. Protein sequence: CASSVTGLAGPHREQFF.

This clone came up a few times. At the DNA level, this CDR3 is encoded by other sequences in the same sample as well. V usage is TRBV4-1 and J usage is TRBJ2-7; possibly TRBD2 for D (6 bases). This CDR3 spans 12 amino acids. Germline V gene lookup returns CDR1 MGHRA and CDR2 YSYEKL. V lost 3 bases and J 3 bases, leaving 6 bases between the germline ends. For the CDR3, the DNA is TGCGCCAGCAGCCAGGGGGGCTACGAGCAGTACTTC. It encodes CASSQGGYEQYF.

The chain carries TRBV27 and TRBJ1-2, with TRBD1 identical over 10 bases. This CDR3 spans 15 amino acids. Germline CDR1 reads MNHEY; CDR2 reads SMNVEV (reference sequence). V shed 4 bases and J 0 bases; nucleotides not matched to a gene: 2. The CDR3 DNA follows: TGTGCCAGCAGTTGGACAGGGGGAACTAACTATGGCTACACCTTC. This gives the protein CASSWTGGTNYGYTF.

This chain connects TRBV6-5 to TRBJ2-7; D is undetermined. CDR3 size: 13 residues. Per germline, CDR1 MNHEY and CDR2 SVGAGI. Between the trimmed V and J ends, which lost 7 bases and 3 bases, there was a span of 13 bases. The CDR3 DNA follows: TGTGCCAGCATGGCAGAGACAATCTACGAGCAGTACTTC. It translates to CASMAETIYEQYF.